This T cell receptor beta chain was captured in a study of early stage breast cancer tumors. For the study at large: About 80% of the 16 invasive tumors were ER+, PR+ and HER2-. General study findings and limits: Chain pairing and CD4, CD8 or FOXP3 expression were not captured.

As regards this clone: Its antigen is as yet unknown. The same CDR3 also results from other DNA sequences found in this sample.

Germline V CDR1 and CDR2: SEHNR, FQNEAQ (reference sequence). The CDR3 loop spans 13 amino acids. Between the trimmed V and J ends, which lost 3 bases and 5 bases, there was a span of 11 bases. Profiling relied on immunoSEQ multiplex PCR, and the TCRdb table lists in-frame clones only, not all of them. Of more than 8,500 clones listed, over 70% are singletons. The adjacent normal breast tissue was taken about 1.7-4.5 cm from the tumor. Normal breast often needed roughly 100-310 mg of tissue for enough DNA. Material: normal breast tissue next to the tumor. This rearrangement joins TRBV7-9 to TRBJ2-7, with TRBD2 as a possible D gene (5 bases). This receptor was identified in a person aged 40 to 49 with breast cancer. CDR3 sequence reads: CASSLAGSHEQYF. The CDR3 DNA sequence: TGTGCCAGCAGCTTGGCGGGTTCCCACGAGCAGTACTTC.